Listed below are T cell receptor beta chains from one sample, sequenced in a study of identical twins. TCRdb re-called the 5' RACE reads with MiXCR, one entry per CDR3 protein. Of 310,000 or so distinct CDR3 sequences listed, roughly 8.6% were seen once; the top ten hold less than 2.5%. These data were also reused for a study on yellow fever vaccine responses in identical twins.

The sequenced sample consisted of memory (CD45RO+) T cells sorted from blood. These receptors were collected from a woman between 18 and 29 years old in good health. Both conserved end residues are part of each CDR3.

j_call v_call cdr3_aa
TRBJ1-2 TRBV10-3 CAITSGTGGHYGYTF
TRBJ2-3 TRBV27 CASSSIVTHRLADPDTQYF
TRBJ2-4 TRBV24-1 CATSDAGTGKRYF
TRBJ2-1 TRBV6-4 CASSEGELDEQFF
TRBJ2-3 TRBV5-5 CASSLGTSGRGGTDTQYF
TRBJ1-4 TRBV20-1 CSARVASRNEKLFF
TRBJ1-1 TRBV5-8 CASRQGWAEAFF
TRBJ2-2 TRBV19 CASSIEGFGELFF
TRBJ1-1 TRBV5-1 CASSLAQQNTEAFF
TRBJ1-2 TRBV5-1 CASSPEIVGGYTF
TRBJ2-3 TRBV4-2 CASSQEIGAGGLTDTQYF
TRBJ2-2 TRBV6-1 CASSIYGTGELFF
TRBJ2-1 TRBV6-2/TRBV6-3 CASSYLTSGNYNEQFF
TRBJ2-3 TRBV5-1 CASSSSTGSPDTQYF
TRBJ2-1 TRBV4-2 CASSQDLTSGTYNEQFF
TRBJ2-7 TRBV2 CASSKQPGPYEQYF
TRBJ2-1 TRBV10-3 CAISEQNNEQFF